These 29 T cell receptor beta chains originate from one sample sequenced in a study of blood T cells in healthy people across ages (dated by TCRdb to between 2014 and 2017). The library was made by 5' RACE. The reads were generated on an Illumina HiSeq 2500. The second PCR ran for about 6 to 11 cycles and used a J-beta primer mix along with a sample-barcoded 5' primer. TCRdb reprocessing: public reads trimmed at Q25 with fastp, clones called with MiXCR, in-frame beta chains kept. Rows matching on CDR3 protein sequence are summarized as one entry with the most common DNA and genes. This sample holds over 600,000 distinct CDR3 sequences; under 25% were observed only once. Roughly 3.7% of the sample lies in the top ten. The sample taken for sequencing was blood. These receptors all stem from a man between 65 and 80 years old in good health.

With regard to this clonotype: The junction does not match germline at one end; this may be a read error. The CDR3 region is CSVEEGTSGDNEQLF. CDR3 DNA sequence: TGCAGCGTTGAAGAAGGGACTAGCGGGGACAATGAGCAGCTCTTC. The chain carries TRBV29-1 and TRBJ2-1, with 13 bases fitting TRBD2. Germline-derived CDR1 and CDR2 are SQVTM and ANQGSEA. The CDR3 sequence is 15 residues long.

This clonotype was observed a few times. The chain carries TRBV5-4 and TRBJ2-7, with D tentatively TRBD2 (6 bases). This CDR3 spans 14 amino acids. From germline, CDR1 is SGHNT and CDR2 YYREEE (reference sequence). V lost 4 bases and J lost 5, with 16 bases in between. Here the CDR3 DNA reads TGTGCCAGCAGCCGCCGACTAGGGCACCACGAGCAGTACTTC. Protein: CASSRRLGHHEQYF.

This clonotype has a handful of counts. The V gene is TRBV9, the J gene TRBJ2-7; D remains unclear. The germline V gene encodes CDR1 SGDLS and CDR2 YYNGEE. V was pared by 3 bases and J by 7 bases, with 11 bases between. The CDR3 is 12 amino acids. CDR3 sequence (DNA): TGTGCCAGCAGCGATGGAAGGGTTGAGCAGTACTTC. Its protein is CASSDGRVEQYF.

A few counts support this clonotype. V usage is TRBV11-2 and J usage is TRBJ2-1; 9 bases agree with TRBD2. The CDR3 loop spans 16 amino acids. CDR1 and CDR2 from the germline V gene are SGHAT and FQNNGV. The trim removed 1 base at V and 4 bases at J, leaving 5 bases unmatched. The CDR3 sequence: CASSLGPGLAYNEQFF. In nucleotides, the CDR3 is TGTGCCAGCAGCTTAGGCCCGGGACTAGCTTACAATGAGCAGTTCTTC.

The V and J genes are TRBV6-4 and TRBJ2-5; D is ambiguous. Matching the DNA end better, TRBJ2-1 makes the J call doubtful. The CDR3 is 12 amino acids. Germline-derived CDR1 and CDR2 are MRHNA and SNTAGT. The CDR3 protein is CASSDSIGEQFF. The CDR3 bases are TGTGCCAGCAGTGACTCGATTGGTGAGCAGTTCTTC.

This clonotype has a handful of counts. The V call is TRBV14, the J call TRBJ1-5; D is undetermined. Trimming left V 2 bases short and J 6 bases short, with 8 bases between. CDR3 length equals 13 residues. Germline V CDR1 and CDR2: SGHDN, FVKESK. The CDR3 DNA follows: TGTGCCAGCAGCCAATCGTTGGGTCAGCCCCAGCATTTT. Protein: CASSQSLGQPQHF. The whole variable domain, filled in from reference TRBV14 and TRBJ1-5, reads EAGVTQFPSHSVIEKGQTVTLRCDPISGHDNLYWYRRVMGKEIKFLLHFVKESKQDESGMPNNRFLAERTGGTYSTLKVQPAELEDSGVYFCASSQSLGQPQHFGDGTRLSIL.

CDR3 amino acids: CSVGGGNGNTIYF. CDR3 DNA: TGCAGCGTCGGCGGGGGCAACGGAAACACCATATATTTT. The gene calls are TRBV29-1 and TRBJ1-3; TRBD1 might be the D (6 bases). CDR1 is SQVTM, CDR2 ANQGSEA, per germline. This CDR3 contains 13 residues. Trimming shortened V by 6 bases and J by 4 bases, and 13 bases separated the two germline ends.

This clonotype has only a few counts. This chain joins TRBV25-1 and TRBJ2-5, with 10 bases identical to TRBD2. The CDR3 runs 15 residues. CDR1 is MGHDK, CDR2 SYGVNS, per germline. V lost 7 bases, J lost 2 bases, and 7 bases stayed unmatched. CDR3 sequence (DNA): TGTGCCAGCACCAGGACTAGCGGAGCTCAAGAGACCCAGTACTTC. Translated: CASTRTSGAQETQYF.

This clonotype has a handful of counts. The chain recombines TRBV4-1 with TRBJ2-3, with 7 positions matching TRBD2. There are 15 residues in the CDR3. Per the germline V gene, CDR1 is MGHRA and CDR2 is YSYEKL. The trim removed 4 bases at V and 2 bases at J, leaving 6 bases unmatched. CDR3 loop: CASSPLADYTDTQYF. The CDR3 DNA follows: TGCGCCAGCAGCCCTCTAGCGGATTACACAGATACGCAGTATTTT.

The CDR3 here is CSASPGGRAYEQFF. The DNA for the CDR3 is TGCAGTGCTAGTCCGGGCGGGAGGGCCTATGAGCAGTTCTTC. The chain combines TRBV20-1 with TRBJ2-1; TRBD2 agrees at 9 bases. Losses at the gene ends were 3 bases for V and 8 bases for J; bases not matched to a gene: 8. This CDR3 is 14 amino acids long. Looked up from germline, CDR1 is DFQATT and CDR2 is SNEGSKA (reference sequence).

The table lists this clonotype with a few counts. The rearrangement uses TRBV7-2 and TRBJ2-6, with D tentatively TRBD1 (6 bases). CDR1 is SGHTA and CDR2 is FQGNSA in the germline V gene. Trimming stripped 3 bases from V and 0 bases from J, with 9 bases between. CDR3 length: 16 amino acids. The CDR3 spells CASSLDSLSGANVLTF. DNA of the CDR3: TGTGCCAGCAGCTTGGACAGCCTCTCTGGGGCCAACGTCCTGACTTTC.

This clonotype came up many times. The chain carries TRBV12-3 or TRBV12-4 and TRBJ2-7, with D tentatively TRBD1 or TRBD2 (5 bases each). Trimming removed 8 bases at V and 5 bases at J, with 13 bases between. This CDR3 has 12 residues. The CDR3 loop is CASSGRDDEQYF. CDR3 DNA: TGTGCCAGCTCAGGACGGGACGACGAGCAGTACTTC.

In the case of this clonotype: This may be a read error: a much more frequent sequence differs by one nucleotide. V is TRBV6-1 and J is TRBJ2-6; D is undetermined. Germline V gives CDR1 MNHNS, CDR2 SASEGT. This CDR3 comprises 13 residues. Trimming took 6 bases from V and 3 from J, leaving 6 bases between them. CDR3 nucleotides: TGTGCCAGCAGCTCGGTTGGGGCCAACGTCCTGACTTTC. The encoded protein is CASSSVGANVLTF.

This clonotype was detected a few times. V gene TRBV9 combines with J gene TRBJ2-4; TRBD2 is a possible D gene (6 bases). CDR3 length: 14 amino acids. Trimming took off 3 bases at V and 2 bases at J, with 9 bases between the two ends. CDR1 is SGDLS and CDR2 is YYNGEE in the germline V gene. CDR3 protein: CASSGGDSKNIQYF. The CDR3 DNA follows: TGTGCCAGCAGCGGGGGGGATTCCAAAAACATTCAGTACTTC.

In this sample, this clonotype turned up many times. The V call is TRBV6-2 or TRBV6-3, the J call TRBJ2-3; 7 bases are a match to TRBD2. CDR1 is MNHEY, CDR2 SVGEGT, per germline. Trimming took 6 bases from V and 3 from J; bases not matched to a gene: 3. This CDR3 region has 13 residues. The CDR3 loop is CASSRGRTDTQYF. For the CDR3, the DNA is TGTGCCAGCAGCCGCGGGAGAACAGATACGCAGTATTTT.

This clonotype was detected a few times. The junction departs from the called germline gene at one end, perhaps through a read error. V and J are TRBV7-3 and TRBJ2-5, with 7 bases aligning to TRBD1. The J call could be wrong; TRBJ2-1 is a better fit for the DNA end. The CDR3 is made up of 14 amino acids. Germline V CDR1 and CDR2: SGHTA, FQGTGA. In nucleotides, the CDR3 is TGTACCAGCAGCCCCCGACAGGGACGGTATGAGCAGTTCTTC. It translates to CTSSPRQGRYEQFF.

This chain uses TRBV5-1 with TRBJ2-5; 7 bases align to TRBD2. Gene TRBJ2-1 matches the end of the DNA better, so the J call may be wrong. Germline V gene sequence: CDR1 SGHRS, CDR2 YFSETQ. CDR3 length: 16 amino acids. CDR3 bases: TGCGCCAGCAGCTTGCCAGATACGACGCGGGGGAATGAGCAGTTCTTC. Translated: CASSLPDTTRGNEQFF.

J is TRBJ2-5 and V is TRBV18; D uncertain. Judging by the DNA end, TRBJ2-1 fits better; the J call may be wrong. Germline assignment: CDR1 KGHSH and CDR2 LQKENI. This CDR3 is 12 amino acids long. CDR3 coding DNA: TGTGCCAGCTCATCGTCCCGGGATGAGCAGTTCTTC. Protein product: CASSSSRDEQFF.

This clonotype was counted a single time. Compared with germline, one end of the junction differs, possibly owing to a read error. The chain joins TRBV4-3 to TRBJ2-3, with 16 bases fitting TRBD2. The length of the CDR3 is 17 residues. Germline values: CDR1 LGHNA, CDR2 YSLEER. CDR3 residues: CVSSDPGLAGGPGTQYF. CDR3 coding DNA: TGCGTCAGCAGCGACCCGGGACTAGCGGGAGGGCCGGGTACGCAGTATTTT.

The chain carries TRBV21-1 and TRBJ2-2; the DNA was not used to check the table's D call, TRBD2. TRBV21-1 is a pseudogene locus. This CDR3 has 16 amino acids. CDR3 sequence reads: CASGGSLPSNTGELFF. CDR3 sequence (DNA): TGTGCCAGCGGGGGGTCCCTCCCATCGAACACCGGGGAGCTGTTTTTT.

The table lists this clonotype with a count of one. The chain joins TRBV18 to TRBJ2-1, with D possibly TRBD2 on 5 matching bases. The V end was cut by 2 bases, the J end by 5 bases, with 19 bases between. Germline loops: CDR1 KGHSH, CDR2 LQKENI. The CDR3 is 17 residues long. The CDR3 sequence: CASSPVASLPGNNEQFF. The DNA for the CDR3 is TGTGCCAGCTCACCAGTCGCGAGCCTTCCGGGAAACAATGAGCAGTTCTTC.

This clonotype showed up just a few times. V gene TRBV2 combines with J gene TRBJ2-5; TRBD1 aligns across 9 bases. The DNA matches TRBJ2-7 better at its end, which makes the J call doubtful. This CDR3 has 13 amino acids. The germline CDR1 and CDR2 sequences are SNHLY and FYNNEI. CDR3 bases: TGTGCCAGCACCAGGACAGGGGTGGGCGAGCAGTACTTC. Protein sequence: CASTRTGVGEQYF.

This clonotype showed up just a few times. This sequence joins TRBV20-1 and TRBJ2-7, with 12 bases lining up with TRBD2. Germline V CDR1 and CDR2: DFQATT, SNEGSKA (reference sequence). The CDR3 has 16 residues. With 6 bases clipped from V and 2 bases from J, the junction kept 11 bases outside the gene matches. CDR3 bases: TGCAGTGCCCTGACTAGCGGGGGACGACAAACCTACGAGCAGTACTTC. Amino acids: CSALTSGGRQTYEQYF.

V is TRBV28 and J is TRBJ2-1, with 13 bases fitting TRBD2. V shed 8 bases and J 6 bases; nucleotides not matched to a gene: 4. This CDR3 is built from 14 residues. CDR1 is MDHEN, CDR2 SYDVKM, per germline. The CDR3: CASGTSGIINEQFF. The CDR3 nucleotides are TGTGCCAGCGGGACTAGCGGGATTATCAATGAGCAGTTCTTC.

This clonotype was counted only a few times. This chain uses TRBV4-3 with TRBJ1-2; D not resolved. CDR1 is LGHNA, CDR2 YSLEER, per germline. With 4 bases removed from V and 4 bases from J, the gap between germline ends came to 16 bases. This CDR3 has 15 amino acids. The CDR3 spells CASSLYVEGGYGYTF. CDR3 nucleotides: TGCGCCAGCAGCCTATACGTAGAGGGCGGCTATGGCTACACCTTC.

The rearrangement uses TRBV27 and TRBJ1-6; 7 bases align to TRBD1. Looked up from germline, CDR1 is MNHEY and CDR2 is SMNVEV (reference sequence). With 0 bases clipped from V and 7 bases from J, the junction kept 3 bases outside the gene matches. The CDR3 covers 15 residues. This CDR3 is CASSLSQTGNSPLHF. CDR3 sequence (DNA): TGTGCCAGCAGTTTATCGCAGACAGGGAATTCACCCCTCCACTTT.

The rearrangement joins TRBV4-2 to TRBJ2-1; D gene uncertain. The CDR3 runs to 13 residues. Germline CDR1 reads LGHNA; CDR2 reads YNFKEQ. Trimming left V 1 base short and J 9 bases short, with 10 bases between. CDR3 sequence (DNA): TGTGCCAGCAGCCAAGTTGTCGGCGGTGAGCAGTTCTTC. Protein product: CASSQVVGGEQFF.

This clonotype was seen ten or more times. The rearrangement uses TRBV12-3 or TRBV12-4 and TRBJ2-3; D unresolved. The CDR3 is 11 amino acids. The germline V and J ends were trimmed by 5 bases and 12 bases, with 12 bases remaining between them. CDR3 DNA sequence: TGTGCCAGCAGTCCTCGTACATCCCAGTATTTT. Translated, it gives CASSPRTSQYF.

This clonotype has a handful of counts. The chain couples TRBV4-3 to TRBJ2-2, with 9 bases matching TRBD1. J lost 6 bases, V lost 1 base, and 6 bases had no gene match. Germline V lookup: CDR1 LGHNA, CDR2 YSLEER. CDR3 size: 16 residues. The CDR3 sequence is CASSQGDRAGAGELFF. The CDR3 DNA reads TGCGCCAGCAGCCAAGGGGACAGGGCAGGCGCCGGGGAGCTGTTTTTT.